This section outlines one T cell receptor beta chain sequence together with its context. The clone's antigen remains unknown. The read terminates 3 residues before the CDR3 end, so the remaining end is supplied by the germline J gene. This specimen belongs to a study of T cells in women clearing cervical HPV infection (dated by TCRdb to 2017 to 2018). Broadly, across the study: Cases were some 24 women with histologically confirmed HPV16-related CIN3 or worse, including a couple of invasive cancers. The roughly 27 controls were women who cleared a single incident HPV16 infection within 12 months without developing precancer or cancer. Blood from cases was drawn at the visit where the lesion was first identified, while blood from controls was drawn once the infection was no longer detected. This exploratory proof-of-principle case-control study, nested within the Guanacaste HPV Natural History Study in Costa Rica, compared TCR repertoires among women with different cervical HPV16 outcomes. Cases were matched to controls by age within five years and by the year the sample was collected. Among cases, blood sampling occurred a median of about 150 days after lesion detection, with an interquartile range of about 85 to 210 days. Quality controls consisted of five blinded duplicates per group, for a total of roughly 60 samples made up of approximately 50 participants and about ten replicates. HLA typing was available for only a few women, so HLA type could not be excluded as a confounder. The parent cohort enrolled 10,000 to 13,000 women aged 18 or older in Guanacaste, Costa Rica, during about 1992 to 1995 and followed them for approximately seven years. Cases had a median age of about 35 years and controls had a median age of around 40, with no significant differences in baseline characteristics. What the study reported, not specific to this receptor: Random forest classifiers that combined richness and V gene abundances separated cases from controls with an estimated AUC of 0.8 to 0.9. TCR repertoire richness was significantly higher in CIN3+ cases than in controls across sequencing depths, while evenness did not differ. Because of the cross-sectional design, the study could not determine whether the associations came before infection or resulted from infection, and neither effector/memory subsets nor HPV-specific T cells were isolated. Cases had lower TRBV6-7 relative abundance than controls (approximately 0.11% versus 0.16%; Bonferroni P = 0.0008). Because T-cell numbers per sample were unknown, differences in richness could reflect varying T-cell content rather than repertoire biology.

Every participant had a single incident cervical HPV16 infection, and prevalent HPV16 infections were excluded. Cervical HPV DNA was detected with MY09/MY11 PCR, and genotyping was done by dot-blot hybridization. Roughly 15 mL of heparinized blood were centrifuged, and the buffy coat was split into aliquots, frozen at -30 degrees C, and then kept at -80 degrees C. QIAGEN kits were used to extract genomic DNA from buffy coat specimens. CDR1 and CDR2 are read off the germline V gene as SGHAT and FQNNGV. CDR3 length: 12 amino acids, cysteine to phenylalanine. Shown are 27 bases from within the CDR3, in frame from base 1. V was cut back by 8 bases and J by 5 bases, leaving a gap of 12 bases between them. TCR beta CDR3 regions were amplified by multiplex PCR using the immunoSEQ assay from an average of 1200 ng genomic DNA per sample. To correct primer bias, the assay used a complete synthetic TCR repertoire to set an amplification baseline. Amplicons were sequenced on the Illumina platform. The authors' analysis ran thus. Sequences were error-corrected by clustering with frequency ratios and a modified nearest-neighbor algorithm, then analyzed in the immunoSEQ Analyzer with IMGT gene definitions. At each rarefaction depth, TCR richness and evenness were averaged over 20 rarefaction repeats, and samples with fewer sequences than the depth were excluded. V, D and J gene relative abundances were compared between groups with Wilcoxon rank sum tests, applying FDR correction. For the blinded duplicates, the intraclass correlation was around 95% for TCR richness and averaged roughly 75% across about 66 gene segments. TCRdb took this table from immuneACCESS and kept in-frame rearrangements with V and J called. Such tables lack part of the clones; where checked against another copy, unresolved V genes explain under half of the gap, and the rest is unexplained. The DNA gave D and trimming, while V, J and clone size come from that table. The sample table holds 30,000 or so clones. The ten largest clones capture more than 6.5% of the sample.

Sequencing was carried out using blood buffy coat. The receptor was isolated from a woman between 18 and 75 years old with a cervical HPV16 infection that either progressed to CIN3+ or cleared (not recorded which). This receptor chain uses TRBV11-2 and TRBJ2-5; the best D guess is TRBD1, with 6 bases matching. CDR3 DNA (partial): TGTGCCAGCCAGGGGCTTCGGGAGACC. Its amino acids are CASQGLRET. The entire CDR3 is CASQGLRETQYF.